This TCR beta chain was found in a study of T cell responses to AZD1222 COVID-19 vaccine. Libraries were prepared by immunoSEQ multiplex PCR; TCRdb keeps only in-frame clonotypes and omits some of them. The data contain over 100,000 clones, approximately 91% of them singletons. The clonotype was recovered from an adult in good health. The starting material was peripheral blood, obtained on day 0 of AZD1222 vaccination.

The CDR3 loop is CASSPGHPEKLFF. CDR3 sequence (DNA): TGTGCCAGCTCCCCGGGACACCCTGAAAAACTGTTTTTT. The chain couples TRBV18 to TRBJ1-4, with D perhaps matching TRBD1 (6 bases). This CDR3 is built from 13 residues. Germline CDR1 reads KGHSH; CDR2 reads LQKENI. Trimming removed 6 bases at V and 7 bases at J, with 12 bases between.